The 28 T cell receptor beta chains below were found in one sample sequenced in a study of shared T cell receptors in the human thymus. Measured with immunoSEQ multiplex PCR; TCRdb has only the in-frame clones, and not every one. The table includes about 500,000 clones, roughly 74% detected once. This same sample was also part of a study on human thymus T cells.

Source material: thymocytes. The receptors stem from a boy under two years old with a congenital heart defect.

The gene calls are TRBV15 and TRBJ2-7; weak D call: TRBD2 (6 bases). The CDR3 loop spans 23 amino acids. V was cut by 1 base and J by 0 bases, with 34 bases left in between. Germline V gene lookup returns CDR1 LNHNV and CDR2 YYDKDF (reference sequence). The CDR3 here is CATSRVGQRGFSQRERVSYEQYF. The CDR3 bases are TGTGCCACCAGCAGAGTAGGTCAGAGGGGATTTTCACAGCGTGAGCGGGTCTCCTACGAGCAGTACTTC.

The chain employs TRBV28 and TRBJ1-5; possible D gene TRBD1, 5 bases. Germline CDR1 and CDR2: MDHEN and SYDVKM. Trimming shortened V by 6 bases and J by 4 bases, and 16 bases separated the two germline ends. CDR3 size: 15 residues. The DNA of the CDR3 is TGTGCCAGCAGCTCTTCGGGGGGAGGGAATCAGCCCCAGCATTTT. Its protein is CASSSSGGGNQPQHF.

The rearrangement uses TRBV6-1 and TRBJ2-5; 11 bases agree with TRBD1. The germline V gene has CDR1 MNHNS and CDR2 SASEGT. V was pared by 3 bases and J by 1 base, with 7 bases of the junction left unmatched. The CDR3 totals 17 residues. The CDR3, as DNA: TGTGCCAGCAGTGACCGGGGGACAGGGGGATTCCAAGAGACCCAGTACTTC. Translating it yields CASSDRGTGGFQETQYF.

J is TRBJ2-7 and V is TRBV19; TRBD1 aligns across 8 bases. The CDR3 totals 13 residues. V lost 5 bases and J lost 7; bases outside the gene matches: 7. Germline assignment: CDR1 LNHDA and CDR2 SQIVND (reference sequence). CDR3 DNA: TGTGCCAGTAGTTGGGACAGGCCGGGGGAGCAGTACTTC. As protein: CASSWDRPGEQYF.

The rearrangement uses TRBV25-1 and TRBJ2-7; TRBD1 matches 9 bases. Trimming removed 5 bases from V and 4 bases from J; junction bases left unmatched: 6. CDR3 size: 14 residues. In germline, CDR1 is MGHDK, CDR2 SYGVNS. CDR3 loop: CASSRTGAVYEQYF. The CDR3, as DNA: TGTGCCAGCAGTCGGACAGGGGCCGTTTACGAGCAGTACTTC.

This clone was detected a few times. The chain employs TRBV15 and TRBJ1-4, with TRBD1 matching 7 bases. Germline trimming cut 3 bases from V and 4 bases from J; bases unmatched to any gene: 5. The CDR3 sequence is 15 residues long. CDR1 and CDR2 from the germline V gene are LNHNV and YYDKDF (reference sequence). The CDR3 DNA reads as TGTGCCACCAGCAGCCGACAGGGCGTTAATGAAAAACTGTTTTTT. Amino acid sequence: CATSSRQGVNEKLFF.

The chain combines TRBV7-9 with TRBJ2-7; no reliable D call. The V gene's germline CDR1 is SEHNR and CDR2 FQNEAQ (reference sequence). V lost 1 base, J lost 1 base, and 11 bases lay in between. This CDR3 region has 15 residues. The CDR3 spells CASSLGPDTSYEQYF. CDR3 bases: TGTGCCAGCAGCTTAGGCCCCGACACTTCCTACGAGCAGTACTTC. The variable domain in full, with the rest retrieved from reference TRBV7-9 and TRBJ2-7, is DTGVSQNPRHKITKRGQNVTFRCDPISEHNRLYWYRQTLGQGPEFLTYFQNEAQLEKSRLLSDRFSAERPKGSFSTLEIQRTEQGDSAMYLCASSLGPDTSYEQYFGPGTRLTVT.

This sequence joins TRBV28 and TRBJ2-7, with D hard to call. This CDR3 contains 14 residues. Trimming removed 5 bases from V and 5 bases from J, with 16 bases in between. Per the germline V gene, CDR1 is MDHEN and CDR2 is SYDVKM. CDR3 coding DNA: TGTGCCAGCAGTGCTGTGAGGAACAAGGACGAGCAGTACTTC. This encodes CASSAVRNKDEQYF.

A remark on this clone: A read error may account for a junction end that differs from germline. The CDR3 sequence is CASGSDRGRNF. The CDR3 nucleotides are TGTGCTAGTGGTTCCGACAGGGGACGGAATTTT. The rearrangement joins TRBV12-5 to TRBJ2-3; the match to TRBD1 covers 8 bases. The germline V gene encodes CDR1 LGHNT and CDR2 FRNRAP. The CDR3 extends over 11 amino acids. Together with reference TRBV12-5 and TRBJ2-3, the CDR3 gives the full variable domain: DARVTQTPRHKVTEMGQEVTMRCQPILGHNTVFWYRQTMMQGLELLAYFRNRAPLDDSGMPKDRFSAEMPDATLATLKIQPSEPRDSAVYFCASGSDRGRNFGPGTRLTVL.

CDR3 in amino acids: CASRQRRQSNEQFF. CDR3 nucleotides: TGTGCCAGCAGACAAAGGCGACAGAGCAATGAGCAGTTCTTC. The V gene is TRBV28, the J gene TRBJ2-1; a possible D gene is TRBD1 (5 bases). Germline values: CDR1 MDHEN, CDR2 SYDVKM. The V gene lost 6 bases and the J gene lost 6 bases, with 15 bases spanning the gap. The CDR3 runs 14 residues.

The chain employs TRBV29-1 and TRBJ2-1; D might be TRBD1 (6 bases). The CDR3 loop spans 14 amino acids. Per the germline V gene, CDR1 is SQVTM and CDR2 is ANQGSEA. Trimming cost V 4 bases and J 5 bases, with 15 bases left between them. The CDR3 nucleotides are TGCAGCGTTGTACAGGGTCGGATGAACAATGAGCAGTTCTTC. Its protein is CSVVQGRMNNEQFF.

The chain uses TRBV15 and TRBJ2-2; D is ambiguous. The CDR3 length is 18 residues. The germline V and J ends were trimmed by 5 bases and 2 bases, with 21 bases remaining between them. The V gene's germline CDR1 is LNHNV and CDR2 YYDKDF (reference sequence). DNA for the CDR3: TGTGCCACCAGCCGGAGAAGAGTCCTGGGTTTTAACACCGGGGAGCTGTTTTTT. Its protein product is CATSRRRVLGFNTGELFF.

The V and J genes are TRBV5-6 and TRBJ2-5; TRBD2 aligns across 7 bases. V was clipped by 0 bases and J by 4 bases; unmatched bases: 6. CDR1 is SGHDT, CDR2 YYEEEE, per germline. There are 15 residues in the CDR3. CDR3 DNA: TGTGCCAGCAGCTTGGTGTTCGGGGGGAGAGAGACCCAGTACTTC. Amino acids: CASSLVFGGRETQYF. Drawing the rest from reference TRBV5-6 and TRBJ2-5, the complete variable domain is DAGVTQSPTHLIKTRGQQVTLRCSPKSGHDTVSWYQQALGQGPQFIFQYYEEEERQRGNFPDRFSGHQFPNYSSELNVNALLLGDSALYLCASSLVFGGRETQYFGPGTRLLVL.

The CDR3 reads CASSLVSGTRIYNEQFF. The CDR3 DNA is TGTGCCAGCAGCTTAGTTTCAGGGACTCGAATTTACAATGAGCAGTTCTTC. This rearrangement joins TRBV7-2 to TRBJ2-1, with a possible D match to TRBD2 (6 bases). From germline, CDR1 is SGHTA and CDR2 FQGNSA. The V end lost 1 base, the J end lost 4 bases, and 17 bases lay between the germline ends. There are 17 residues in the CDR3. Filled out from reference TRBV7-2 and TRBJ2-1, the complete variable domain reads GAGVSQSPSNKVTEKGKDVELRCDPISGHTALYWYRQSLGQGLEFLIYFQGNSAPDKSGLPSDRFSAERTGGSVSTLTIQRTQQEDSAVYLCASSLVSGTRIYNEQFFGPGTRLTVL.

The chain employs TRBV2 and TRBJ2-7; the match to TRBD2 covers 13 bases. The germline CDR1 and CDR2 sequences are SNHLY and FYNNEI. V was clipped by 5 bases and J by 4 bases; unmatched bases: 17. CDR3 length: 19 amino acids. The CDR3 DNA reads TGTGCCAGCAGTAACTATGCCGGACTAGCGGGAGACCAAGAGTACGAGCAGTACTTC. This translates into CASSNYAGLAGDQEYEQYF.

The chain joins TRBV5-4 to TRBJ2-3; the match to TRBD2 covers 9 bases. J was trimmed by 4 bases and V by 0 bases; bases with no gene match: 6. CDR3 length: 16 amino acids. The germline gives CDR1 SGHNT, CDR2 YYREEE (reference sequence). DNA of the CDR3: TGTGCCAGCAGCTTGGCTCTAGCGGGAAGGGCAGATACGCAGTATTTT. Translation gives CASSLALAGRADTQYF.

The rearrangement joins TRBV4-2 to TRBJ2-1; TRBD2 matches 14 bases. The CDR3 contains 19 residues. V trimming: 4 bases; J trimming: 7 bases; junction bases outside the gene matches: 15. The germline gives CDR1 LGHNA, CDR2 YNFKEQ. The chain's CDR3 is CASSLSGTSGSTSINEQFF. The CDR3 DNA reads TGTGCCAGCAGCCTTTCCGGGACTAGCGGGAGTACTAGTATAAATGAGCAGTTCTTC.

The genes are TRBV18 and TRBJ2-7; TRBD1 is a possible D gene (5 bases). Germline V gene lookup returns CDR1 KGHSH and CDR2 LQKENI. CDR3 length equals 13 residues. Trimming took off 2 bases at V and 5 bases at J, with 10 bases between the two ends. This chain's CDR3 is CASSPEVRDEQYF. The CDR3 region has the DNA TGTGCCAGCTCACCAGAGGTCAGGGACGAGCAGTACTTC.

V usage is TRBV28 and J usage is TRBJ2-2, with 8 bases fitting TRBD1. CDR3 length: 14 residues. CDR1 MDHEN and CDR2 SYDVKM come from the germline V gene. V lost 6 bases to trimming and J lost 5 bases; unmatched junction nucleotides: 5. CDR3 loop: CASRSRGRTGELFF. The CDR3 DNA sequence: TGTGCCAGCAGGTCCAGGGGGCGAACCGGGGAGCTGTTTTTT.

This sequence joins TRBV4-1 and TRBJ2-7; TRBD2 aligns across 10 bases. The CDR3 loop spans 17 amino acids. The germline V gene has CDR1 MGHRA and CDR2 YSYEKL. V trimming: 1 base; J trimming: 2 bases; junction bases outside the gene matches: 8. CDR3 amino acids: CASSQGTSGALPYEQYF. For the CDR3, the DNA is TGCGCCAGCAGCCAAGGGACTAGCGGAGCCTTACCCTACGAGCAGTACTTC.

This rearrangement joins TRBV7-9 to TRBJ2-7, with 7 nucleotides matching TRBD1. Trimming removed 6 bases from V and 3 bases from J; junction bases left unmatched: 8. The length of the CDR3 is 14 residues. Germline CDR1 and CDR2: SEHNR and FQNEAQ (reference sequence). Here the CDR3 DNA reads TGTGCCAGCAGATCCGCGGACAGGAACTACGAGCAGTACTTC. It translates to CASRSADRNYEQYF.

J is TRBJ2-2 and V is TRBV30; 8 bases map to TRBD2. This CDR3 region has 14 residues. Trimming cost V 4 bases and J 4 bases; bases outside gene matches: 5. Germline CDR1 and CDR2: GTSNPN and SVGIG (reference sequence). In nucleotides, the CDR3 is TGTGCCTGGACCCCCCGGGAGGGCACCGGGGAGCTGTTTTTT. It yields the protein CAWTPREGTGELFF. Full variable domain (outside the CDR3, taken from reference TRBV30 and TRBJ2-2): SQTIHQWPATLVQPVGSPLSLECTVEGTSNPNLYWYRQAAGRGLQLLFYSVGIGQISSEVPQNLSASRPQDRQFILSSKKLLLSDSGFYLCAWTPREGTGELFFGEGSRLTVL.

The chain employs TRBV19 and TRBJ2-1, with TRBD2 matching 9 bases. The CDR3 spans 15 residues. Looked up from germline, CDR1 is LNHDA and CDR2 is SQIVND (reference sequence). With V trimmed by 5 bases and J by 10 bases, 12 bases remained unmatched. CDR3 sequence: CASSPRGSGSHEQFF. CDR3 DNA: TGTGCCAGTAGTCCACGGGGTAGCGGGAGTCACGAGCAGTTCTTC.

CDR3 bases: TGTGCCAGCAGCACCCGGACTAGCGGGGGGAGATACAATGAGCAGTTCTTC. Its translation is CASSTRTSGGRYNEQFF. This chain links TRBV9 with TRBJ2-1, with 14 bases identical to TRBD2. This CDR3 comprises 17 residues. Looked up from germline, CDR1 is SGDLS and CDR2 is YYNGEE. After removal of 4 bases from V and 4 bases from J, the junction contained 7 bases not matched to a gene.

The J gene is TRBJ2-7, the V gene TRBV7-2, with TRBD1 identical over 9 bases. The CDR3 has 18 residues. Trimming cost V 5 bases and J 3 bases; bases outside gene matches: 17. Germline assignment: CDR1 SGHTA and CDR2 FQGNSA. Written as DNA, the CDR3 is TGTGCCAGCAGCACCTCCCGGGACAGGGATTCAAAGGTCTACGAGCAGTACTTC. Translated, it gives CASSTSRDRDSKVYEQYF. Filled out from reference TRBV7-2 and TRBJ2-7, the complete variable domain reads GAGVSQSPSNKVTEKGKDVELRCDPISGHTALYWYRQSLGQGLEFLIYFQGNSAPDKSGLPSDRFSAERTGGSVSTLTIQRTQQEDSAVYLCASSTSRDRDSKVYEQYFGPGTRLTVT.

This clone came up a few times. The chain links TRBV15 to TRBJ2-5; 7 nucleotides align to TRBD2. CDR3 size: 17 residues. V shed 3 bases and J 3 bases; nucleotides not matched to a gene: 13. Looked up from germline, CDR1 is LNHNV and CDR2 is YYDKDF (reference sequence). CDR3 sequence (DNA): TGTGCCACCAGCAGTGGGGTAAGGAGCGCGGGAGAAGAGACCCAGTACTTC. It encodes CATSSGVRSAGEETQYF. Based on the CDR3 plus reference TRBV15 and TRBJ2-5, the full variable domain is DAMVIQNPRYQVTQFGKPVTLSCSQTLNHNVMYWYQQKSSQAPKLLFHYYDKDFNNEADTPDNFQSRRPNTSFCFLDIRSPGLGDTAMYLCATSSGVRSAGEETQYFGPGTRLLVL.

This rearrangement joins TRBV28 to TRBJ1-3; D uncertain. The CDR3 is 16 residues long. V gave up 4 bases and J gave up 2 bases, with 15 bases separating them. Germline values: CDR1 MDHEN, CDR2 SYDVKM. This chain's CDR3 is CASSSQLTPPGNTIYF. The CDR3 DNA follows: TGTGCCAGCAGTTCCCAATTGACACCCCCTGGAAACACCATATATTTT.

This sequence joins TRBV7-9 and TRBJ1-1; TRBD1 might be the D (6 bases). The CDR3 is 13 amino acids. Deletions cut 3 bases from V and 3 bases from J, with 8 bases between. Germline CDR1 is SEHNR and CDR2 is FQNEAQ (reference sequence). DNA for the CDR3: TGTGCCAGCAGCTTTAACAGGGACACTGAAGCTTTCTTT. Protein sequence: CASSFNRDTEAFF.